This is a list of T cell receptor beta chains from one sample in a study of blood T cell repertoires in COVID-19. Measured with immunoSEQ multiplex PCR; TCRdb has only the in-frame clones, and not every one. The table shows around 180,000 clones, with around 82% occurring only once. Sequenced material: peripheral blood. Every receptor here comes from an older man with COVID-19, enrolled during active disease. CDR3s include the opening cysteine and the closing phenylalanine or tryptophan. Fields, in order: V gene, D gene, J gene, clone size, CDR3 protein, CDR3 DNA. A D gene is named only where the DNA matches it firmly. Where a row states a size, it is once, few, many or the class of an expanded clone; other rows omit it.

TRBV3-1/TRBV3-2	TRBD1	TRBJ2-3	.	CASSQKGTGSTDTQYF	TGTGCCAGCAGCCAAAAAGGGACAGGCAGCACAGATACGCAGTATTTT
TRBV7-9	.	TRBJ1-1	.	CASSLAGVGTEAFF	TGTGCCAGCAGCTTAGCAGGGGTCGGCACTGAAGCTTTCTTT
TRBV5-5	.	TRBJ1-2	.	CASSFGQGRNYGYTF	TGTGCCAGCAGCTTCGGGCAGGGTCGGAACTATGGCTACACCTTC
TRBV9	.	TRBJ1-2	.	CASSVGGTFNYGYTF	TGTGCCAGCAGCGTAGGAGGGACATTTAACTATGGCTACACCTTC
TRBV6-2/TRBV6-3	TRBD2	TRBJ2-1	.	CASSYRLAGGYHRDNEQFF	TGTGCCAGCAGTTACCGACTAGCGGGGGGGTACCATCGAGACAATGAGCAGTTCTTC
TRBV13	TRBD1	TRBJ2-3	.	CASSQMTGISTDTQYF	TGTGCCAGCAGCCAAATGACAGGGATTTCCACAGATACGCAGTATTTT
TRBV20-1	TRBD1	TRBJ2-7	.	CSASLQGATRQYF	TGCAGTGCTAGTCTCCAGGGGGCGACGAGGCAGTACTTC
TRBV28	.	TRBJ2-7	.	CASSPGSYEQYF	TGTGCCAGCAGTCCCGGGTCCTACGAGCAGTACTTC
TRBV18	TRBD1	TRBJ2-7	.	CASSPDRDSGEQYF	TGTGCCAGCTCACCAGACCGGGACAGTGGCGAGCAGTACTTC
TRBV5-4	.	TRBJ1-4	.	CASSLNRNEKLFF	TGTGCCAGCAGCTTGAATCGTAATGAAAAACTGTTTTTT
TRBV18	TRBD1	TRBJ1-4	.	CASSASGTGGEKLFF	TGTGCCAGCTCAGCCTCCGGGACAGGGGGAGAAAAACTGTTTTTT
TRBV2	.	TRBJ1-4	.	CASSKLREGNEKLFF	TGTGCCAGCAGTAAGCTGAGGGAGGGTAATGAAAAACTGTTTTTT
TRBV3-1/TRBV3-2	.	TRBJ1-5	once	CASSQPGYSNQPQHF	TGTGCCAGCAGCCAACCGGGGTATAGCAATCAGCCCCAGCATTTT
TRBV12-3/TRBV12-4	.	TRBJ1-1	.	CASSPTENTEAFF	TGTGCCAGCAGTCCGACAGAGAACACTGAAGCTTTCTTT
TRBV7-9	.	TRBJ1-1	.	CASSRGGNTEAFF	TGTGCCAGCAGCCGAGGGGGGAACACTGAAGCTTTCTTT
TRBV6-5	TRBD1	TRBJ1-4	.	CASSKPGQGNEKLFF	TGTGCCAGCAGTAAACCGGGACAGGGTAATGAAAAACTGTTTTTT
TRBV11-2	.	TRBJ2-2	.	CASSLAGVTLDTGELFF	TGTGCCAGCAGCTTAGCTGGAGTAACTCTCGACACCGGGGAGCTGTTTTTT
TRBV28	TRBD1	TRBJ1-4	.	CASSLVADRPNEKLFF	TGTGCCAGCAGTTTGGTCGCGGACAGGCCTAATGAAAAACTGTTTTTT